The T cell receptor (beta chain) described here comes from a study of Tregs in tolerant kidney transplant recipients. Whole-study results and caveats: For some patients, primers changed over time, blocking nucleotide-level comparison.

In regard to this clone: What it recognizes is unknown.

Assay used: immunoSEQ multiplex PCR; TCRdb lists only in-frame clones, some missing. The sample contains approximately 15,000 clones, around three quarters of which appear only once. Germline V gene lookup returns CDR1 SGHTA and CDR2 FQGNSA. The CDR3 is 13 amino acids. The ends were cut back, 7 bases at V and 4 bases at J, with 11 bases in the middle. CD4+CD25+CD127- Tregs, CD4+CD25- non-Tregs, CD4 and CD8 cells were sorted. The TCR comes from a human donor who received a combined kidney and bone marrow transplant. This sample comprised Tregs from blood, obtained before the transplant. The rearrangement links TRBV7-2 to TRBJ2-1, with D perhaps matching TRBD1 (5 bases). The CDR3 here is CASTLRGYNEQFF. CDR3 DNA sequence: TGTGCCAGCACCCTAAGGGGATACAATGAGCAGTTCTTC.